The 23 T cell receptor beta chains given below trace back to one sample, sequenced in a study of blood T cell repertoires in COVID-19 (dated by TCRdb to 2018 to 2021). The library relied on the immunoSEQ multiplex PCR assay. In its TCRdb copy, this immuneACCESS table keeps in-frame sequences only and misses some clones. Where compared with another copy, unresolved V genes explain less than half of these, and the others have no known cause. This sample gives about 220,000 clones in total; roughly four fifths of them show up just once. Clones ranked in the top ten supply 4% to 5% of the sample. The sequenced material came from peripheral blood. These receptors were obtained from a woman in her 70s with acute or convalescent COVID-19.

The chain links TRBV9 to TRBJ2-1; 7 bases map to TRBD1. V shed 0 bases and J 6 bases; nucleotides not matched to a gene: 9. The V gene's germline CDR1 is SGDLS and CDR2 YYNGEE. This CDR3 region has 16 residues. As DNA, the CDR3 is TGTGCCAGCAGCGTAGATATAGGGACAGCCATCAATGAGCAGTTCTTC. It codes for CASSVDIGTAINEQFF. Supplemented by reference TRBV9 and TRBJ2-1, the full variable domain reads DSGVTQTPKHLITATGQRVTLRCSPRSGDLSVYWYQQSLDQGLQFLIQYYNGEERAKGNILERFSAQQFPDLHSELNLSSLELGDSALYFCASSVDIGTAINEQFFGPGTRLTVL.

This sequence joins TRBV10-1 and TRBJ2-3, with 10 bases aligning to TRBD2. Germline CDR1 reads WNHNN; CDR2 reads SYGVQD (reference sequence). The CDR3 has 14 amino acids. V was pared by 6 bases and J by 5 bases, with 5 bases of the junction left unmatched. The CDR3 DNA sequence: TGCGCCAGCAGAGCTAGCGGGGGCGAAGATACGCAGTATTTT. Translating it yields CASRASGGEDTQYF.

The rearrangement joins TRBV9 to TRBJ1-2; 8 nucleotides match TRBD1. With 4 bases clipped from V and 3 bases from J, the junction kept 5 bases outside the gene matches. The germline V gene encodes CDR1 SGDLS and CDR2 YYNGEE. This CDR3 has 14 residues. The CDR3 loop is CASSLQGGDYGYTF. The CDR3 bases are TGTGCCAGCAGCCTACAGGGGGGGGACTATGGCTACACCTTC.

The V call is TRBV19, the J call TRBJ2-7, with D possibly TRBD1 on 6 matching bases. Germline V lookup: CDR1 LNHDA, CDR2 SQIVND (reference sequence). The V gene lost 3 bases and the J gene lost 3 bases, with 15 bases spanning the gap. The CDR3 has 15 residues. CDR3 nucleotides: TGTGCCAGTAGTATCGGAAACAGGGCGTTCTACGAGCAGTACTTC. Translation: CASSIGNRAFYEQYF.

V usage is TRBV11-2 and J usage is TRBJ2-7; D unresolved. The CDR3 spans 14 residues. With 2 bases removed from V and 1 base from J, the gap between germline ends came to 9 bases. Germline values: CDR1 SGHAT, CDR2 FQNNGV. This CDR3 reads CASSLQVSSYEQYF. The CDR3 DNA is TGTGCCAGCAGCTTACAGGTCAGTTCCTACGAGCAGTACTTC.

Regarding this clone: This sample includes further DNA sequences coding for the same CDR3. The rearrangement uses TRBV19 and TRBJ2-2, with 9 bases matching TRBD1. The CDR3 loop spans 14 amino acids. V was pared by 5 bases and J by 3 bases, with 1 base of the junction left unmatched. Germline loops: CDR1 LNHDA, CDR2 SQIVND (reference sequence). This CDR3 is CASSRTGDTGELFF. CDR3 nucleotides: TGTGCCAGTAGTCGGACAGGGGACACCGGGGAGCTGTTTTTT.

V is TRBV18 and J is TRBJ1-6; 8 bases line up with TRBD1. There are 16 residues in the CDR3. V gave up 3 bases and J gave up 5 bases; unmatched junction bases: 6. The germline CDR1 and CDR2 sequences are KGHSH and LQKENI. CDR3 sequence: CASSPETGVNNSPLHF. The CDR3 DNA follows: TGTGCCAGCTCACCGGAGACAGGGGTTAATAATTCACCCCTCCACTTT.

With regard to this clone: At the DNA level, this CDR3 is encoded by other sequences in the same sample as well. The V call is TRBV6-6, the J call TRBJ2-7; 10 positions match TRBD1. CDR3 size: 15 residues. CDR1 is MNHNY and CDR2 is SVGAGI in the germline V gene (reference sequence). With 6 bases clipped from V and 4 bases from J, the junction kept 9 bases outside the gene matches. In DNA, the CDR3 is TGTGCCAGCAGCCCCCGACAGGGGGCGGCTTACGAGCAGTACTTC. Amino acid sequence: CASSPRQGAAYEQYF.

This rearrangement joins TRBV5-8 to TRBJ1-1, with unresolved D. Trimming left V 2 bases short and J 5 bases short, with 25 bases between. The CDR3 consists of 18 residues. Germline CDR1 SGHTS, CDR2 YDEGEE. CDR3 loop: CASSLALASGSLRTEAFF. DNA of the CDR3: TGTGCCAGCAGCTTAGCGTTAGCCTCTGGCTCTCTGAGGACTGAAGCTTTCTTT.

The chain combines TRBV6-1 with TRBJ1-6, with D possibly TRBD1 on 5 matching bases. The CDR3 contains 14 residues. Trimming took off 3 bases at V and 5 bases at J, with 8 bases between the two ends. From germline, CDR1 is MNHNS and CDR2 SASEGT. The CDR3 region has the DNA TGTGCCAGCAGTGACAGGGTGGATAATTCACCCCTCCACTTT. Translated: CASSDRVDNSPLHF.

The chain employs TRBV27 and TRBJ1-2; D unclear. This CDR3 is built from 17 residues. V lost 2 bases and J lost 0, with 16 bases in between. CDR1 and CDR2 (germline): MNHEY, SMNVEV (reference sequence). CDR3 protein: CASSLSPGLRANYGYTF. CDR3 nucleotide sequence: TGTGCCAGCAGTTTAAGCCCAGGTTTAAGAGCTAACTATGGCTACACCTTC.

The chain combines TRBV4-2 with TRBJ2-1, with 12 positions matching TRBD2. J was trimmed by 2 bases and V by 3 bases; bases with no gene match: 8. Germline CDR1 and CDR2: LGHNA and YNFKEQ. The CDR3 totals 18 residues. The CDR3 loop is CASSQALAGGLPYNEQFF. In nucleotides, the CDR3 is TGTGCCAGCAGCCAGGCACTAGCGGGGGGCCTACCCTACAATGAGCAGTTCTTC.

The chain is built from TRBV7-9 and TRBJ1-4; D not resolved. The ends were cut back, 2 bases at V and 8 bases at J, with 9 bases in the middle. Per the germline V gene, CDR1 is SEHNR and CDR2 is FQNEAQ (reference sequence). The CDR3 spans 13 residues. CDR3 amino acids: CASSLLASEKLFF. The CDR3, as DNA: TGTGCCAGCAGCTTATTAGCCAGCGAAAAACTGTTTTTT.

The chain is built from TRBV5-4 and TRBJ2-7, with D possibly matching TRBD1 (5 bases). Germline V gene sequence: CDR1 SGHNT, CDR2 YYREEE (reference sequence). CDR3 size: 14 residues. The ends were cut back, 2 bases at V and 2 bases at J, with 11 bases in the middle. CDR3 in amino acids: CASSFNRSPYEQYF. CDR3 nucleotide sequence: TGTGCCAGCAGCTTTAACAGGTCACCCTACGAGCAGTACTTC.

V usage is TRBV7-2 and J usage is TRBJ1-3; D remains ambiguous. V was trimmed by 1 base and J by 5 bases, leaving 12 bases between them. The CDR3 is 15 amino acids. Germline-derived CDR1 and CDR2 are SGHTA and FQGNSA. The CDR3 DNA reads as TGTGCCAGCAGCTTAGTGGCCACAACCCGAAACACCATATATTTT. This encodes CASSLVATTRNTIYF.

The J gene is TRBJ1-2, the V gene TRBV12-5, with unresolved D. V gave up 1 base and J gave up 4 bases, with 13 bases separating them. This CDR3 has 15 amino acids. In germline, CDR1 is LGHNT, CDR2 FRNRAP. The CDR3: CASGLEVGVGYGYTF. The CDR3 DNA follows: TGTGCTAGTGGTTTGGAGGTGGGAGTAGGCTATGGCTACACCTTC. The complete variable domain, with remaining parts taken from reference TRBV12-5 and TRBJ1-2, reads DARVTQTPRHKVTEMGQEVTMRCQPILGHNTVFWYRQTMMQGLELLAYFRNRAPLDDSGMPKDRFSAEMPDATLATLKIQPSEPRDSAVYFCASGLEVGVGYGYTFGSGTRLTVV.

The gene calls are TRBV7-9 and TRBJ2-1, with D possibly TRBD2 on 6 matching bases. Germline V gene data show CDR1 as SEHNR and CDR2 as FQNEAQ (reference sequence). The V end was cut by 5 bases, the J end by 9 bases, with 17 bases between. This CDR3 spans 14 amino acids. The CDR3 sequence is CASSRRISGAEQFF. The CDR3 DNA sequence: TGTGCCAGCAGCCGACGTATTTCGGGAGCTGAGCAGTTCTTC.

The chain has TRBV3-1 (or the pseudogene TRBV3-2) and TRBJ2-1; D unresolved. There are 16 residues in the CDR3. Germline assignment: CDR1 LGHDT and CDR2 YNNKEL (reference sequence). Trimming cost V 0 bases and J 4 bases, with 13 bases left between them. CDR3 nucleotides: TGTGCCAGCAGCCAAGAATTTTCGGTCGTATACAATGAGCAGTTCTTC. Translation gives CASSQEFSVVYNEQFF.

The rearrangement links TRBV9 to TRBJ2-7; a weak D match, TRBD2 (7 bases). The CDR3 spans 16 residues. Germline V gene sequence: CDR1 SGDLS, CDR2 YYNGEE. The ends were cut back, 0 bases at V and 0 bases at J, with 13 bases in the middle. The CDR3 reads CASSVGGGYSSYEQYF. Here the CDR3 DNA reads TGTGCCAGCAGCGTAGGCGGGGGCTACAGCTCCTACGAGCAGTACTTC. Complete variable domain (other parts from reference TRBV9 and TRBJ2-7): DSGVTQTPKHLITATGQRVTLRCSPRSGDLSVYWYQQSLDQGLQFLIQYYNGEERAKGNILERFSAQQFPDLHSELNLSSLELGDSALYFCASSVGGGYSSYEQYFGPGTRLTVT.

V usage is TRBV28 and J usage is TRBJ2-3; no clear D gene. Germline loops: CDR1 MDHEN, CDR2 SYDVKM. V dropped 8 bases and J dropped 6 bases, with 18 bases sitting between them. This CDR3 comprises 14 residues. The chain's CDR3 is CASSFPQAHDTQYF. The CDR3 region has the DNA TGTGCCAGCTCTTTCCCCCAGGCGCATGATACGCAGTATTTT.

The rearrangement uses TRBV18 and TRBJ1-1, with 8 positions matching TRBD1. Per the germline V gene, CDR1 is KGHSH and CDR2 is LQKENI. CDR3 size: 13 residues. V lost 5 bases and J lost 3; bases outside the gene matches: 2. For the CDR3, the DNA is TGTGCCAGCTCAACGGACAGGGACACTGAAGCTTTCTTT. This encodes CASSTDRDTEAFF.

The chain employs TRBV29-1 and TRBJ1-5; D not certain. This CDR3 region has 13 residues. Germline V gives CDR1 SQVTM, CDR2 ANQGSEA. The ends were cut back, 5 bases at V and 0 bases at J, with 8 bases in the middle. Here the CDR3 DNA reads TGCAGCGTTAAAGTTAATAGCAATCAGCCCCAGCATTTT. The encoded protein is CSVKVNSNQPQHF.

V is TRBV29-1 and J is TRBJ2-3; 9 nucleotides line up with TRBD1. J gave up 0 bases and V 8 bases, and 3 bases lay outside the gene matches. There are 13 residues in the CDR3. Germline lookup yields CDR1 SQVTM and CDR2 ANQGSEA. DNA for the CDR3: TGCAGCATTGGACAGGGGAGCACAGATACGCAGTATTTT. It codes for CSIGQGSTDTQYF.